This T cell receptor (beta chain) was profiled in a study of cytomegalovirus exposure and HLA in healthy donors. Whole-study context: The same platform was used for the 110 or so validation repertoires as for the approximately 720 first-cohort repertoires, as reported in a later analysis.

On this clone itself: Its antigen is as yet unknown.

TCRdb's copy holds only in-frame clones and misses some; the assay was immunoSEQ multiplex PCR. The sample comprises about 160,000 clones, under 90% of which are singletons, and 4% to 4.5% rests with the top ten. General observations from the study: CMV antigen specificity of a few CMV-associated chains was confirmed in vitro. The study found most TCR sequences rare, yet found some public TCRs in many donors.

Germline loops: CDR1 SGDLS, CDR2 YYNGEE. The CDR3 loop spans 14 amino acids. V gave up 3 bases and J gave up 4 bases; unmatched junction bases: 3. The specimen was PBMCs. This TCR was sampled from a man aged 18 to 29 in good health and CMV-seropositive. This chain connects TRBV9 to TRBJ2-7; 11 nucleotides line up with TRBD2. CDR3 sequence reads: CASSATSGKYEQYF. The CDR3 DNA is TGTGCCAGCAGCGCGACTAGCGGGAAATACGAGCAGTACTTC. Combining the CDR3 with reference TRBV9 and TRBJ2-7 gives the whole variable domain DSGVTQTPKHLITATGQRVTLRCSPRSGDLSVYWYQQSLDQGLQFLIQYYNGEERAKGNILERFSAQQFPDLHSELNLSSLELGDSALYFCASSATSGKYEQYFGPGTRLTVT.